The TCR beta chain described here comes from a study of blood T cell repertoires in COVID-19. Study as a whole: T cells, B-cell-depleted T cells, or PBMCs provided the cDNA or gDNA that served as material.

CDR1 and CDR2 from the germline V gene are SEHNR and FQNEAQ (reference sequence). Trimming shortened V by 0 bases and J by 4 bases, and 13 bases separated the two germline ends. The CDR3 contains 16 residues. Original data processing: Reference gene primer amplification gave nucleated cell count estimates. Sequenced by immunoSEQ multiplex PCR; TCRdb stores in-frame clones only, minus some. V, J and clone size were drawn from that table, and D and trimming were deduced from the DNA. The sample holds tens of thousands of clones, around four fifths seen once. Source material: peripheral blood. The clonotype originates from a man aged 80 or over with active or convalescent COVID-19. The chain combines TRBV7-9 with TRBJ1-5; D is unclear. This chain's CDR3 is CASSLAASESNQPQHF. The DNA for the CDR3 is TGTGCCAGCAGCTTAGCTGCGTCGGAGTCTAATCAGCCCCAGCATTTT.